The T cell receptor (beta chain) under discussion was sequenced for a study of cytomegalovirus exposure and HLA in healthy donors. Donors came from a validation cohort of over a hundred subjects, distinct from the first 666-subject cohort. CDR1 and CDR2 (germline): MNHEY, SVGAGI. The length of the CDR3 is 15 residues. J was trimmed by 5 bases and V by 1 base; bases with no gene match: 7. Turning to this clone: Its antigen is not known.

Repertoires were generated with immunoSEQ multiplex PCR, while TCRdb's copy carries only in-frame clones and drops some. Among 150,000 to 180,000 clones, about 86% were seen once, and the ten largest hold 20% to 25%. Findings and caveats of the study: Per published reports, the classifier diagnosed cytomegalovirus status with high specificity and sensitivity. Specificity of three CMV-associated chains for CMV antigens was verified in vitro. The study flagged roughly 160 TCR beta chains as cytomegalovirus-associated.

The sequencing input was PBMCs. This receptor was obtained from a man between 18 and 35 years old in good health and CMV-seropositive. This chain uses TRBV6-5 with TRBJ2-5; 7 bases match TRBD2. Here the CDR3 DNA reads TGTGCCAGCAGTTACTTGGGGGGGGGAGAGGAGACCCAGTACTTC. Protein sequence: CASSYLGGGEETQYF.